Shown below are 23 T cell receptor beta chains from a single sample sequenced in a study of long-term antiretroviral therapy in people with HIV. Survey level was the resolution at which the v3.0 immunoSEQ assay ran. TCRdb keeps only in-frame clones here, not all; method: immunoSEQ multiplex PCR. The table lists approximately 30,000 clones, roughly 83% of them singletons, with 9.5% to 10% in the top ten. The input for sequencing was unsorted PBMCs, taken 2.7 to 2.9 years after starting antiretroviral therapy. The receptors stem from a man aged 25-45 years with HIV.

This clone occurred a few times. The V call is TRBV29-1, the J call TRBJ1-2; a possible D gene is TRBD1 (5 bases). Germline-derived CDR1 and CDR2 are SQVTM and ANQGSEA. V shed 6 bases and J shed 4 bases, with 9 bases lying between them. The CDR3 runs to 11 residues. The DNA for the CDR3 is TGCAGCGTACAGGATCTCTATGGCTACACCTTC. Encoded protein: CSVQDLYGYTF.

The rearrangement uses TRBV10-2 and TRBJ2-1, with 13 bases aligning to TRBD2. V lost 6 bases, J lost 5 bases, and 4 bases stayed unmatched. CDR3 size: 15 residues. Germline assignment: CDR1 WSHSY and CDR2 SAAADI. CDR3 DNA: TGCGCCAGCAGAGTACTAGCGGGGGGGAACAATGAGCAGTTCTTC. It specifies CASRVLAGGNNEQFF.

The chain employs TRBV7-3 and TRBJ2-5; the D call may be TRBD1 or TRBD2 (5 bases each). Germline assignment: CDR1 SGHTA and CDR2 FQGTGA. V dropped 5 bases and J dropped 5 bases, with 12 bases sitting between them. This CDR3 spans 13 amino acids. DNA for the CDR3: TGTGCCAGCAGCCCGGGAAGACAGGAGACCCAGTACTTC. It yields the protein CASSPGRQETQYF.

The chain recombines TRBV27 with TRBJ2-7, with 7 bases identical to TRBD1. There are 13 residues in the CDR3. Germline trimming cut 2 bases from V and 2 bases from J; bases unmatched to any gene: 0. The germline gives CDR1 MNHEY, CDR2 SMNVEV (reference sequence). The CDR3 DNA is TGTGCCAGCAGTTTACAGGGGGCCTACGAGCAGTACTTC. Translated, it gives CASSLQGAYEQYF.

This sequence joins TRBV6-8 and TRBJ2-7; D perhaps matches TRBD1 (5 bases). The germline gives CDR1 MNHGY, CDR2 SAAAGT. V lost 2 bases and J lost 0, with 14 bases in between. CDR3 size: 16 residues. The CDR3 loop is CASSYVLKGRSYEQYF. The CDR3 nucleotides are TGTGCCAGCAGTTACGTACTGAAGGGGCGCTCCTACGAGCAGTACTTC.

This CDR3 is CASKLAGGGETQYF. CDR3 bases: TGTGCCAGCAAACTAGCGGGAGGGGGGGAGACCCAGTACTTC. V usage is TRBV11-2 and J usage is TRBJ2-5; 13 bases agree with TRBD2. Germline CDR1 reads SGHAT; CDR2 reads FQNNGV. This CDR3 has 14 residues. Trimming cost V 7 bases and J 5 bases; bases outside gene matches: 4.

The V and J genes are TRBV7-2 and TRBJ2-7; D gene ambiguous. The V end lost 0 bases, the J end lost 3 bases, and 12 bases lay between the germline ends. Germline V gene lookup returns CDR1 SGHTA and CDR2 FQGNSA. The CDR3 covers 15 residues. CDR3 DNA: TGTGCCAGCAGCTTAGCGCGGCAACTTCACTACGAGCAGTACTTC. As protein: CASSLARQLHYEQYF. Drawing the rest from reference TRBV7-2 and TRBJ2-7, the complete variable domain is GAGVSQSPSNKVTEKGKDVELRCDPISGHTALYWYRQSLGQGLEFLIYFQGNSAPDKSGLPSDRFSAERTGGSVSTLTIQRTQQEDSAVYLCASSLARQLHYEQYFGPGTRLTVT.

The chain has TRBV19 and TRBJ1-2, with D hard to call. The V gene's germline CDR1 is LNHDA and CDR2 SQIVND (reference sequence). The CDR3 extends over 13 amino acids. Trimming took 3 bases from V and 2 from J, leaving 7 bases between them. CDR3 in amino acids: CASSMLGNYGYTF. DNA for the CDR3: TGTGCCAGTAGTATGCTGGGGAACTATGGCTACACCTTC.

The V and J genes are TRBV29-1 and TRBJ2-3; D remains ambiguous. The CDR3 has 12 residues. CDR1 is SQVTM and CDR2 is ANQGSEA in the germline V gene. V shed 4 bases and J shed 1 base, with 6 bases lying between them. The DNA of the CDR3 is TGCAGCGTTGCGGACCGCACAGATACGCAGTATTTT. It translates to CSVADRTDTQYF.

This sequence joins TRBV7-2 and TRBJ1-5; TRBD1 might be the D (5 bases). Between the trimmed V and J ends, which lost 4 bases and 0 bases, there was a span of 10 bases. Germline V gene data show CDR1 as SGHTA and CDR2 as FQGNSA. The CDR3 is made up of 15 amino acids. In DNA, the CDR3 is TGTGCCAGCAGCTACGGCAGGGATAGCAATCAGCCCCAGCATTTT. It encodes CASSYGRDSNQPQHF.

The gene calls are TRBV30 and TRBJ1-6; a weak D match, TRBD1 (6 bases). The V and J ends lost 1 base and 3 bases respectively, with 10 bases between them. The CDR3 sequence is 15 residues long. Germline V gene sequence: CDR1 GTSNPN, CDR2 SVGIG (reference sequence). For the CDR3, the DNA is TGTGCCTGGAGTGATCAGGGGTTCTATAATTCACCCCTCCACTTT. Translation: CAWSDQGFYNSPLHF.

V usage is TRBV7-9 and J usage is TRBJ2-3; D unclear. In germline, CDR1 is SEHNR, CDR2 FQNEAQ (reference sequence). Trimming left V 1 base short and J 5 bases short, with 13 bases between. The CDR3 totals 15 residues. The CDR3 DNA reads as TGTGCCAGCAGCTTAGGGCTCTCAGGCGGAGATACGCAGTATTTT. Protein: CASSLGLSGGDTQYF. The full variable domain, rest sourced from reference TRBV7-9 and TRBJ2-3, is DTGVSQNPRHKITKRGQNVTFRCDPISEHNRLYWYRQTLGQGPEFLTYFQNEAQLEKSRLLSDRFSAERPKGSFSTLEIQRTEQGDSAMYLCASSLGLSGGDTQYFGPGTRLTVL.

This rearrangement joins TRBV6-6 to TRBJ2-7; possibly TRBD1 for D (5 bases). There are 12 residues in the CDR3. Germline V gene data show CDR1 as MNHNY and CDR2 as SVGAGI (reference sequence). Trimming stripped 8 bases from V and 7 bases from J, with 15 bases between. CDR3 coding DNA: TGTGCCAGCGGGGATTCAGGGCATGAGCAGTACTTC. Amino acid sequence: CASGDSGHEQYF.

This CDR3 is CASTEGPKTQYF. For the CDR3, the DNA is TGTGCCAGCACGGAGGGCCCAAAGACCCAGTACTTC. The chain combines TRBV7-9 with TRBJ2-5, with D maybe TRBD2 (6 bases). The CDR3 covers 12 residues. CDR1 is SEHNR and CDR2 is FQNEAQ in the germline V gene (reference sequence). Trimming pared 7 bases from V and 6 bases from J, leaving 12 bases between.

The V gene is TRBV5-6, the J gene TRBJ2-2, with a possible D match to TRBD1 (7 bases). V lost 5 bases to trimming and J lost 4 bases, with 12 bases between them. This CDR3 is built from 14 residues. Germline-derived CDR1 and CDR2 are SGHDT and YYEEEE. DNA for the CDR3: TGTGCCAGCAGTCTCCAGGGGGGCACCGGGGAGCTGTTTTTT. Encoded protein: CASSLQGGTGELFF.

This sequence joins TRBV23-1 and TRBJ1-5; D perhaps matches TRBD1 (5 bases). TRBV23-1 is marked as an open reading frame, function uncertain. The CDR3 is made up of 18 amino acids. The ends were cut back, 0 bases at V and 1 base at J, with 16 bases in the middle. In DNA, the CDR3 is TGCGCCAGCAGTCAATCGGGGGTGCAGGAGGCGAGCAATCAGCCCCAGCATTTT. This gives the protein CASSQSGVQEASNQPQHF.

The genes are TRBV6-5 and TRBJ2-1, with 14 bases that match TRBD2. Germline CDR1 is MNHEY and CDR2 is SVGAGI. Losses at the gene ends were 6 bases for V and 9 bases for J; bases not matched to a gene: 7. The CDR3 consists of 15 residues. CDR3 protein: CASSWTSGRTTEQFF. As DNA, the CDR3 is TGTGCCAGCAGCTGGACTAGCGGGAGGACCACTGAGCAGTTCTTC.

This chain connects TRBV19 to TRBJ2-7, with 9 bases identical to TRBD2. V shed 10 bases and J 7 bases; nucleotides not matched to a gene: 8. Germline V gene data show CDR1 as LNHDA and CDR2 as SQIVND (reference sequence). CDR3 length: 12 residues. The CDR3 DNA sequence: TGTGCCACGGCGGGAGGGCCCGATGAGCAGTACTTC. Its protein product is CATAGGPDEQYF.

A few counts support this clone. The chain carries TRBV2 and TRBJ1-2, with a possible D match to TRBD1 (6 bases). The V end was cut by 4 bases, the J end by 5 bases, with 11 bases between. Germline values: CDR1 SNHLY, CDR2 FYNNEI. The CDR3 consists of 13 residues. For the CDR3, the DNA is TGTGCCAGCAGTGGTACAGGGACGTATGGCTACACCTTC. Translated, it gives CASSGTGTYGYTF.

This chain's CDR3 is CASSIRSGRGTDTQYF. For the CDR3, the DNA is TGTGCCAGCAGTATCCGGAGTGGCAGGGGCACAGATACGCAGTATTTT. This chain joins TRBV28 and TRBJ2-3, with D possibly being TRBD1 (5 bases). Germline CDR1 is MDHEN and CDR2 is SYDVKM. V was cut by 5 bases and J by 1 base, with 16 bases left in between. The CDR3 contains 16 residues.

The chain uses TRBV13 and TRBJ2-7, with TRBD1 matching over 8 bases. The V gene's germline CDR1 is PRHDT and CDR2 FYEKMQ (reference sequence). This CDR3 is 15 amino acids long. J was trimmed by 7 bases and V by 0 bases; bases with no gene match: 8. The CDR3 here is CASSLGGQGPREQYF. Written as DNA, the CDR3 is TGTGCCAGCAGCTTAGGCGGACAGGGTCCCCGTGAGCAGTACTTC.

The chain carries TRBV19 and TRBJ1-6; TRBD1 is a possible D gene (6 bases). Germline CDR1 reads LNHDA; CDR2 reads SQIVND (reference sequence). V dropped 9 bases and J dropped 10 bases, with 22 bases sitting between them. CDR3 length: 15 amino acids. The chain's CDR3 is CASQPGPIGGSPLHF. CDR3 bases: TGTGCCAGCCAGCCGGGACCTATAGGGGGGTCACCCCTCCACTTT.

The CDR3 sequence: CASSLSLLYNEQFF. CDR3 coding DNA: TGTGCCAGCAGTTTATCCTTGTTATACAATGAGCAGTTCTTC. The rearrangement links TRBV27 to TRBJ2-1; D is undetermined. This CDR3 has 14 residues. Trimming stripped 0 bases from V and 4 bases from J, with 7 bases between. Germline V gives CDR1 MNHEY, CDR2 SMNVEV (reference sequence).